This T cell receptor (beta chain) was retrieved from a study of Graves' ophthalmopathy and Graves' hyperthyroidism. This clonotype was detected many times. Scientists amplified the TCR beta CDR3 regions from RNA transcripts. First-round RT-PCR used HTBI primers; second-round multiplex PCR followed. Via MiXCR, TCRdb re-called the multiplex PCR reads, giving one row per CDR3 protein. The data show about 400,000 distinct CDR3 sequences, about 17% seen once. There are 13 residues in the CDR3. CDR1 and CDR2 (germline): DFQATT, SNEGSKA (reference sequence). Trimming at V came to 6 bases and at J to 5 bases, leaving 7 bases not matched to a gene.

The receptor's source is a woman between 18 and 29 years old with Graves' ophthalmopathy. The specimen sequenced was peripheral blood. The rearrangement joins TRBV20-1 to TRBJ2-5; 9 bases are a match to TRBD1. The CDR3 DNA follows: TGCAGTGCGCCGGGACAGGGAAGCGAGACCCAGTACTTC. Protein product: CSAPGQGSETQYF.